These T cell receptor beta chains were read from a single sample in a study of memory CD4+ T cells and cytomegalovirus serostatus. The assay was immunoSEQ multiplex PCR, and TCRdb's table has in-frame clones only and misses some. The sample yields about 64,000 clones, roughly 80% seen once. The material sequenced was memory CD4+ T cells from blood. All receptors derive from an adult in good health and CMV-seronegative. The CDR3 runs from the conserved cysteine through the conserved F or W. D genes are given only for firm matches. Size tells how often a clone was seen (once, few, many) or the class of an expanded clone, and some rows leave it out.

d_gene | abundance | j_gene | v_gene | CDR3nt | CDR3aa
TRBD1 | . | TRBJ1-2 | TRBV19 | TGTGCCAGTAGTATCACCGGGACAGGGTCTGGCTACACCTTC | CASSITGTGSGYTF
. | few | TRBJ1-1 | TRBV5-1 | TGCGCCAGCAGAACGGGCACTGAAGCTTTCTTT | CASRTGTEAFF
. | few | TRBJ2-1 | TRBV7-3 | TGTGCCAGCAGCTCCCCCGGAACGGGAGTGCGGTTCTTC | CASSSPGTGVRFF
TRBD1 | . | TRBJ1-1 | TRBV30 | TGTGCCTGGGACAGGGGAAAATTTAAGGCAGACACTGAAGCTTTCTTT | CAWDRGKFKADTEAFF
. | . | TRBJ2-1 | TRBV7-2 | TGTGCCAGCAGCTCTAGTTGGGACACAGGTGAGCAGTTCTTC | CASSSSWDTGEQFF
TRBD1 | . | TRBJ2-1 | TRBV30 | TGTGCCTGGAGTAGCGGAGTCTGGGACAGGGGTTCGGGAAACTCCTACAATGAGCAGTTCTTC | CAWSSGVWDRGSGNSYNEQFF
TRBD1 | . | TRBJ1-1 | TRBV7-2 | TGTGCCAGCAGCTCCTACAGGGGGCGAGACACTGAAGCTTTCTTT | CASSSYRGRDTEAFF
TRBD1 | . | TRBJ1-4 | TRBV5-1 | TGCGCCAGCAGCAACACAGGGGGAGACGAAAAACTGTTTTTT | CASSNTGGDEKLFF
TRBD1 | . | TRBJ1-1 | TRBV7-8 | TGTGCCAGCAGCTTAGGGGACAGGCCAGAAGCTTTCTTT | CASSLGDRPEAFF
. | . | TRBJ1-2 | TRBV2 | TGTGCCAGCAGTGAAGCTACCCAGGACTCCCCTCACACCTTC | CASSEATQDSPHTF
TRBD1 | few | TRBJ1-2 | TRBV6-5 | TGTGCCAGCAGTTACACCCGGACAGGGGGCGCCTATGGCTACACCTTC | CASSYTRTGGAYGYTF
TRBD1 | few | TRBJ1-4 | TRBV4-2 | TGTGCCAGCAGCCATGGACAGGGGGCGAATGAAAAACTGTTTTTT | CASSHGQGANEKLFF
. | . | TRBJ1-2 | TRBV29-1 | TGCAGCGCGACGACAGATTACCCTAACTATGGCTACACCTTC | CSATTDYPNYGYTF
. | . | TRBJ2-2 | TRBV2 | TGTGCCAGCAGTGATCCGGGGGCGACCGGGGAGCTGTTTTTT | CASSDPGATGELFF
TRBD1 | few | TRBJ1-4 | TRBV30 | TGTGCCTGGAGTTGGACAGGGGGGAATGAAAAACTGTTTTTT | CAWSWTGGNEKLFF
TRBD1 | . | TRBJ2-5 | TRBV29-1 | TGCAGCGTTGAATCCGGACAGGGGGCTGGAGAGACCCAGTACTTC | CSVESGQGAGETQYF
. | . | TRBJ1-6 | TRBV7-9 | TGTGCCAGCAGCTTAGGGAGCTCCTATAATTCACCCCTCCACTTT | CASSLGSSYNSPLHF
. | . | TRBJ2-7 | TRBV5-4 | TGTGCCAGCAGCTTTCAGGGCTACGAGCAGTACTTC | CASSFQGYEQYF
. | many | TRBJ2-2 | TRBV10-3 | TGTGCCATCAGACAGGGACGGACCGGGGAGCTGTTTTTT | CAIRQGRTGELFF
. | . | TRBJ2-3 | TRBV10-1 | TGCGCCAGCAGTCTCGGGACGTGGGAGGATACGCAGTATTTT | CASSLGTWEDTQYF
. | . | TRBJ2-7 | TRBV21-1 | TGTGCCAGCAGCAAAGGGGGGGGAGACGAGCAGTACTTC | CASSKGGGDEQYF
. | few | TRBJ1-3 | TRBV5-1 | TGCGCCAGCAGCTCGGCCTTCTCTGGAAACACCATATATTTT | CASSSAFSGNTIYF
TRBD2 | . | TRBJ2-7 | TRBV5-1 | TGCGCCAGCAGCTTGGTCCCCCCTTCTAGCGGGAGAGTAAACTACGAGCAGTACTTC | CASSLVPPSSGRVNYEQYF
TRBD2 | . | TRBJ2-7 | TRBV7-2 | TGTGCCAGCAGCTTAGCAGGGACTAGCGGGAGGAGGGGGGAGCAGTACTTC | CASSLAGTSGRRGEQYF
. | . | TRBJ1-5 | TRBV2 | TGTGCCAGCAGTGATCGTACTAGCAATCAGCCCCAGCATTTT | CASSDRTSNQPQHF
. | . | TRBJ2-3 | TRBV18 | TGTGCCAGCTCACCACCGGCATCAGATACGCAGTATTTT | CASSPPASDTQYF
. | . | TRBJ1-1 | TRBV7-9 | TGTGCCAGCAGCCGCAATGAAGCTTTCTTT | CASSRNEAFF
TRBD1 | . | TRBJ2-2 | TRBV29-1 | TGCAGCGTTGGGACAGGGTCACGGGGAGGGGAGCTGTTTTTT | CSVGTGSRGGELFF
TRBD1 | . | TRBJ2-1 | TRBV30 | TGTGCCTGGAGAAATCCCAGGGGGTTAGTCACAATTGAGCAGTTCTTC | CAWRNPRGLVTIEQFF